This is a list of T cell receptor beta chains from one sample in a study of cytomegalovirus exposure and HLA in healthy donors. The table came from immunoSEQ multiplex PCR; TCRdb's copy has only in-frame clones and leaves some out. The data contain roughly 170,000 clones, approximately 75% of them singletons. The sequencing input was PBMCs. The source of these receptors is a girl aged 5 to 17 in good health and CMV-seronegative. The CDR3 runs from the conserved cysteine through the conserved F or W. A D gene is named only where the DNA matches it firmly. Size is stated for part of the rows, as once, few or many counts, or as a class when the clone is expanded.

DNA,CDR3,J,size,D,V
TGTGCCAGCAGTTACTCGACAGGGGTCTACGAGCAGTACTTC,CASSYSTGVYEQYF,TRBJ2-7,.,TRBD1,TRBV6-5
TGTGCCAGCAGCCTCCGAGGGGGCCTTAGTAATGAGCAGTTCTTC,CASSLRGGLSNEQFF,TRBJ2-1,.,TRBD1,TRBV7-8
TGCGCCAGCAGCTTGTGGCCAGATAATCAGCCCCAGCATTTT,CASSLWPDNQPQHF,TRBJ1-5,.,.,TRBV5-1
TGTGCTAGTGGCCTAGGGGGCTTGCCTTTCTTT,CASGLGGLPFF,TRBJ1-1,.,TRBD1,TRBV12-5
TGTGCCAGCAAGACAGACATGAACACTGAAGCTTTCTTT,CASKTDMNTEAFF,TRBJ1-1,.,.,TRBV5-8
TGTGCCAGCATCTCAGGGGTCAATGAAGCTTTCTTT,CASISGVNEAFF,TRBJ1-1,few,.,TRBV6-5
TGCGCCAGCAGCTTCACCCCGACTAGCGGGGGGGAAGAGACCCAGTACTTC,CASSFTPTSGGEETQYF,TRBJ2-5,.,TRBD2,TRBV5-1
TGTGCCAGCAGCCGTAATGACAGGGGAGCTAAAGGCTACACCTTC,CASSRNDRGAKGYTF,TRBJ1-2,.,TRBD1,TRBV7-9
TGTGCTAGTGGACTAGCGGGGGGCCGGGAGCTGTTTTTT,CASGLAGGRELFF,TRBJ2-2,.,TRBD2,TRBV7-7
TGTGCCAGCAGCCCAATCGGGGGACCATACAATGAGCAGTTCTTC,CASSPIGGPYNEQFF,TRBJ2-1,.,.,TRBV11-3
TGTGCCAGTAGTATCAGCGGGGGTGAGCAAGAGACCCAGTACTTC,CASSISGGEQETQYF,TRBJ2-5,.,TRBD2,TRBV19
TGCGCCAGCAGTGATGGGGGGGCCTACGAGCAGTACTTC,CASSDGGAYEQYF,TRBJ2-7,.,TRBD2,TRBV10-1
TGTGCCAGCAGCTTAGTGGGGCGGACTGAAGCTTTCTTT,CASSLVGRTEAFF,TRBJ1-1,.,.,TRBV7-9
TGTGCCAGAGGACAGGGGGCTAATGGCTACACCTTC,CARGQGANGYTF,TRBJ1-2,.,TRBD1,TRBV2
TGTGCCAGCAGCGAGACAGGACTGAACACTGAAGCTTTCTTT,CASSETGLNTEAFF,TRBJ1-1,.,.,TRBV6-6
TGCGCCAGCAGCCCGACGGGACAGGCCCCTTCCTCCACCTTC,CASSPTGQAPSSTF,TRBJ1-2,.,TRBD1,TRBV5-1
TGTGCCACCGATCGACAGGGGGCCCGAAACGAGCAGTACTTC,CATDRQGARNEQYF,TRBJ2-7,.,TRBD1,TRBV6-1
TGTGCCAGTATGACAGGGGGCTACGAGCAGTACTTC,CASMTGGYEQYF,TRBJ2-7,.,TRBD1,TRBV2
TGTGCCAGCAGCTTACCAGGGGTCTCACCCCTCCACTTT,CASSLPGVSPLHF,TRBJ1-6,.,.,TRBV7-9
TGTGCCAGCAGCGTAGGGGGGGGCCAAAACAATGAGCAGTTCTTC,CASSVGGGQNNEQFF,TRBJ2-1,.,.,TRBV9
TGTGCCAGCAGCCAAGGACAGTACCTTGACGAGGCTTTCTTT,CASSQGQYLDEAFF,TRBJ1-1,.,.,TRBV4-2
TGTGCCAGCAGGCGTGGCTCCTACGAGCAGTACTTC,CASRRGSYEQYF,TRBJ2-7,.,.,TRBV11-2
TGTGCCAGCAGTGAAGGGGCAGGCGAAGCTTTCTTT,CASSEGAGEAFF,TRBJ1-1,.,.,TRBV25-1
TGTGCCAGCAGCTTACAGGGGAGTCAGCCCCAGCATTTT,CASSLQGSQPQHF,TRBJ1-5,once,.,TRBV11-2
TGCGCCAGCAGCTCAACAGGGGAGGCTGAAGCTTTCTTT,CASSSTGEAEAFF,TRBJ1-1,.,TRBD1,TRBV5-1
TGTGCCAGTAGTACCCCCCAGGGCCGCACAGATACGCAGTATTTT,CASSTPQGRTDTQYF,TRBJ2-3,.,.,TRBV19
TGCAGCGTTGAAGAGGCAGGGAAGATCTATGGCTACACCTTC,CSVEEAGKIYGYTF,TRBJ1-2,.,.,TRBV29-1
TGTGCCAGCAGCTTAGATCGGATGGAGGAGACCCAGTACTTC,CASSLDRMEETQYF,TRBJ2-5,.,.,TRBV13
TGTGCCAGCAGCATTGACAGGGACACTGAAGCTTTCTTT,CASSIDRDTEAFF,TRBJ1-1,.,TRBD1,TRBV7-3
TGTGCCTCGAACGTCGCTCCTCTAGGCACAGATACGCAGTATTTT,CASNVAPLGTDTQYF,TRBJ2-3,.,.,TRBV10-3
TGTGCCAGCAGTTACCCCGGGACAGAGAACACTGAAGCTTTCTTT,CASSYPGTENTEAFF,TRBJ1-1,once,TRBD1,TRBV6-5
TGCGCCAGTCAGGGATCCCACGAGCAGTACTTC,CASQGSHEQYF,TRBJ2-7,.,.,TRBV5-1
TGTGCCAGCAGCTTGGGCCAGGGGACACCATGGGGCACAGATACGCAGTATTTT,CASSLGQGTPWGTDTQYF,TRBJ2-3,.,.,TRBV5-6
TGTGCCAGCAGCTTAGGTTTCGGGGGGAGCACTGAAGCTTTCTTT,CASSLGFGGSTEAFF,TRBJ1-1,.,.,TRBV5-4
TGCGCCAGCAGCTTGCGGGGGGACGAAGCTGAAGCTTTCTTT,CASSLRGDEAEAFF,TRBJ1-1,few,.,TRBV5-1
TGTGCCAGCAGTCGGGACAGCGAACATTCACCCCTCCACTTT,CASSRDSEHSPLHF,TRBJ1-6,.,TRBD1,TRBV7-9
TGTGCCAGCAGCTTTAGCCAGTTGGGCACTGAAGCTTTCTTT,CASSFSQLGTEAFF,TRBJ1-1,.,.,TRBV7-9
TGTGCCAGCAGAGCCGGGACTACCACAGATACGCAGTATTTT,CASRAGTTTDTQYF,TRBJ2-3,.,TRBD2,TRBV6-4
TGTGCCAGTTCCGGGACACCTCTCTACGAGCAGTACTTC,CASSGTPLYEQYF,TRBJ2-7,.,.,TRBV19
TGTGCCAGCAGCTCGGGAACAGAGCTGGATGAAAAACTGTTTTTT,CASSSGTELDEKLFF,TRBJ1-4,.,.,TRBV5-6
TGTGCCACCAGCAGAGTTCAGGGACAGGGTGGAAACACCATATATTTT,CATSRVQGQGGNTIYF,TRBJ1-3,.,TRBD1,TRBV15
TGTGCCAGCAGCTTTAAAGGGGCTGGAAACACCATATATTTT,CASSFKGAGNTIYF,TRBJ1-3,.,.,TRBV13
TGTGCCAGCAACAGGGGGCGGAATGAAAAACTGTTTTTT,CASNRGRNEKLFF,TRBJ1-4,.,TRBD1,TRBV2
TGCAGCGTTGAGTGGGGCAGCTCCTACGAGCAGTACTTC,CSVEWGSSYEQYF,TRBJ2-7,.,.,TRBV29-1
TGCGCCAGCAGCCAGACAGGACCCGGGAGCTACACCTTC,CASSQTGPGSYTF,TRBJ1-2,few,.,TRBV4-1
TGTGCCAGTATAAATGAGCAGTTCTTC,CASINEQFF,TRBJ2-1,.,.,TRBV19
TGTGCCAGCAGTGCAGACGGTAGGGGGCCCGGGGAGCTGTTTTTT,CASSADGRGPGELFF,TRBJ2-2,.,TRBD1,TRBV9
TGTGCCAGCTTGAACAGGGTCAGCTATGGCTACACCTTC,CASLNRVSYGYTF,TRBJ1-2,once,.,TRBV28
TGTGCCAGCAGTTCAGTTGGGGGGTCGGTTGGCGCTTTCTTT,CASSSVGGSVGAFF,TRBJ1-1,.,.,TRBV6-5
TGTGCCAGAAGACGAGGGGACAGGGTATGGTCCAACACCATATATTTT,CARRRGDRVWSNTIYF,TRBJ1-3,.,TRBD1,TRBV27
TGTGCCAGTAGTCAGACCGTGGAGGGTCAGCCCCAGCATTTT,CASSQTVEGQPQHF,TRBJ1-5,.,.,TRBV19
TGTGCCAGCAGTAGTCTAGCGGGGGGCTACGAGCAGTACTTC,CASSSLAGGYEQYF,TRBJ2-7,.,TRBD2,TRBV27
TGTGCCAGCAGTTTTCGACAGGGGGCGCGTGAAAAACTGTTTTTT,CASSFRQGAREKLFF,TRBJ1-4,.,TRBD1,TRBV27
TGTGCCAGTAGTATAGATCGGGTAGGGGGCTACTATGGCTACACCTTC,CASSIDRVGGYYGYTF,TRBJ1-2,.,TRBD1,TRBV19